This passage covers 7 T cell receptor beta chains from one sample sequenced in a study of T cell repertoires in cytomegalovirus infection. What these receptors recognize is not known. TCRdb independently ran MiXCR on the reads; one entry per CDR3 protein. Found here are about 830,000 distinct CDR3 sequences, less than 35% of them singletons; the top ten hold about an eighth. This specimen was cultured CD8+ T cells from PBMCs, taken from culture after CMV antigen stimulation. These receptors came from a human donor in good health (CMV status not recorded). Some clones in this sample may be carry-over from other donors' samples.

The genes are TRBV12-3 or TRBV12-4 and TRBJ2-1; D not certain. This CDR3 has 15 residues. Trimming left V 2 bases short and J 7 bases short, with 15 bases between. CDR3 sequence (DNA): TGTGCCAGCAGTTTACCCCATGGCAGAGCAAATGAGCAGTTCTTC. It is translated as CASSLPHGRANEQFF.

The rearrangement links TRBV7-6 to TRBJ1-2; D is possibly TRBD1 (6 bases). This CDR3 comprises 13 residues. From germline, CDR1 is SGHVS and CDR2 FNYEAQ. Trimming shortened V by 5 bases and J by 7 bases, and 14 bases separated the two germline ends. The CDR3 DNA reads TGTGCCAGCAGCATCCCAGGGGCGCGTGGCTACACCTTC. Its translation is CASSIPGARGYTF.

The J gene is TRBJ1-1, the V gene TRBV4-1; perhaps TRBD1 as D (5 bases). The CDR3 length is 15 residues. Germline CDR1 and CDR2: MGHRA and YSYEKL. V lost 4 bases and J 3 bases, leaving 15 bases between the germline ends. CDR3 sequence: CASSPGQGGDTEAFF. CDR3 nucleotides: TGCGCCAGCAGCCCCGGACAAGGCGGCGACACTGAAGCTTTCTTT.

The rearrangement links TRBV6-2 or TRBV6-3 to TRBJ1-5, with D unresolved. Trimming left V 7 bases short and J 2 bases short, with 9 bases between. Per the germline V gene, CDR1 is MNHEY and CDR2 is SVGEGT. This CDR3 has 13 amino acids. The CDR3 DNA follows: TGTGCCAGCAAAATAGGAGGCAATCAGCCCCAGCATTTT. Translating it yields CASKIGGNQPQHF.

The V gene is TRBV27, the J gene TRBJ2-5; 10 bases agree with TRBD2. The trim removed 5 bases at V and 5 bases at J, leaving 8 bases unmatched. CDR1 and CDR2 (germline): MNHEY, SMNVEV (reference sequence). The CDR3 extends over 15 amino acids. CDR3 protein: CASSTSAGGQETQYF. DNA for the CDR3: TGTGCCAGCAGTACCTCAGCGGGGGGGCAGGAGACCCAGTACTTC.

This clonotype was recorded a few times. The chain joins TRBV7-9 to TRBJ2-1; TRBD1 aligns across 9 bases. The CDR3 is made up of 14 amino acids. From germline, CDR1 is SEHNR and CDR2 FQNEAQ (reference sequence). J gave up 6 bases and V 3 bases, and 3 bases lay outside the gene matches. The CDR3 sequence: CASSFEQGANEQFF. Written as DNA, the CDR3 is TGTGCCAGCAGCTTTGAACAGGGGGCCAATGAGCAGTTCTTC.

CDR3 protein: CASSAGHGEEPQHF. The CDR3 nucleotides are TGTGCCAGCAGCGCGGGACATGGGGAGGAGCCCCAGCATTTT. The chain links TRBV7-6 to TRBJ1-5; TRBD1 is a possible D gene (6 bases). V lost 5 bases and J lost 8, with 16 bases in between. Germline V gene data show CDR1 as SGHVS and CDR2 as FNYEAQ. This CDR3 is built from 14 residues.